This T cell receptor (beta chain) is from a study of T cell clones after liver transplantation. Across the whole study: TCRbeta sequencing after a pre-transplant mixed lymphocyte reaction identified graft-donor-reactive clones, later tracked in post-transplant blood. HCV positivity affected three of eight recipients; the rest lacked autoimmune or viral indications. General study findings and limits: Post-transplant, graft-donor-reactive CD4 TCRbeta sequences in blood dropped significantly in most of the 8 subjects. Migration into the graft, not deletion, may explain lost graft donor-reactive T cells.

Repertoires were generated with immunoSEQ multiplex PCR, while TCRdb's copy carries only in-frame clones and drops some. The sample holds 51,000 or so clones; 86% are singletons and the top ten take 14%. The germline V gene has CDR1 SQVTM and CDR2 ANQGSEA. Trimming shortened V by 3 bases and J by 6 bases, and 12 bases separated the two germline ends. The CDR3 loop spans 12 amino acids. To note about this clone: What it binds is not known.

Sequencing was performed on CD8+ T cells from blood, taken 12 months after liver transplant. This TCR derives from a human patient who received a liver transplant. The graft donor may have contributed some T cells. This chain connects TRBV29-1 to TRBJ2-7; D unresolved. The CDR3 spells CSVEVGSSEQYF. DNA for the CDR3: TGCAGCGTTGAGGTTGGGTCTTCCGAGCAGTACTTC.